This paragraph reports one T cell receptor beta chain. Its antigen is still unknown. The assay was immunoSEQ multiplex PCR, and TCRdb's table has in-frame clones only and misses some. The repertoire holds more than 8,000 clones, with about four fifths as singletons. The data stem from a study of PD-1 blockade in classical Hodgkin lymphoma. Study results and limitations: CD4+ TCR diversity climbed significantly by C4D1, unlike CD8+ TCR diversity.

This CDR3 region has 13 residues. V was pared by 9 bases and J by 2 bases, with 14 bases between. CDR1 and CDR2 (germline): ENHRY, SYGVKD. The time point is: cycle 4 day 1 (C4D1), after less than 7 weeks of nivolumab. Relapses following autologous stem cell transplantation were seen in all patients, with brentuximab vedotin exposure varying. By magnetic negative selection, CD8+ T cells were isolated from the thawed PBMCs. The receptor was derived from a human donor with classical Hodgkin lymphoma. Sequencing used CD8+ T cells from blood, obtained before the fourth cycle of nivolumab. The V call is TRBV10-3, the J call TRBJ2-7; a weak D match, TRBD1 (6 bases). For the CDR3, the DNA is TGTGCCATTGGGGGACAACTCGCCTACGAGCAGTACTTC. It yields the protein CAIGGQLAYEQYF.